The 31 T cell receptor beta chains presented below share a single source sample, sequenced in a study of CD4 and CD8 cells across lung adenocarcinoma regions. MiXCR was run by TCRdb on the PCR reads, yielding one entry per CDR3 protein. The table has about 11,000 distinct CDR3 sequences, 50% to 60% seen once; the top ten hold 88%. Input material: CD8+ T cells from the margin of a lung tumor. These receptors all stem from a male donor with lung adenocarcinoma. The CD4 and CD8 labels of this study may be unreliable.

J is TRBJ2-5 and V is TRBV6-1; possibly TRBD1 or TRBD2 for D (5 bases each). Germline V gene sequence: CDR1 MNHNS, CDR2 SASEGT. The V gene lost 5 bases and the J gene lost 6 bases, with 19 bases spanning the gap. This CDR3 is built from 15 residues. The CDR3 protein is CASSPRDLGKQTQYF. CDR3 in DNA: TGTGCCAGCAGTCCCCGGGACCTGGGGAAGCAGACCCAGTACTTC.

This clonotype was seen a handful of times. CDR3 residues: CASSDIVQTETQYF. In DNA form, the CDR3 reads TGTGCCAGCAGTGATATCGTTCAGACTGAGACCCAGTACTTC. This chain joins TRBV6-1 and TRBJ2-1; D call uncertain. The J call is uncertain, as TRBJ2-5 better fits the DNA end. The germline V gene has CDR1 MNHNS and CDR2 SASEGT. This CDR3 has 14 residues.

The CDR3 reads CASSLDSYEQYF. CDR3 in DNA: TGTGCCAGCAGCCTGGACAGCTACGAGCAGTACTTC. V and J are TRBV27 and TRBJ2-5, with D possibly TRBD1 on 6 matching bases. The assigned J gene may be wrong: the sequence end matches TRBJ2-7 better. The CDR3 runs 12 residues. CDR1 MNHEY and CDR2 SMNVEV come from the germline V gene (reference sequence).

The chain combines TRBV12-3 or TRBV12-4 with TRBJ2-3; D gene uncertain. The J call is uncertain, as TRBJ2-5 better fits the DNA end. The CDR3 is 12 amino acids. DNA for the CDR3: TGTGCCAGCAGTTACATCCAAGAGACCCAGTACTTC. This encodes CASSYIQETQYF.

This clonotype was counted at least ten times. The rearrangement uses TRBV27 and TRBJ1-1; no clear D. V lost 6 bases and J lost 2, with 13 bases in between. The CDR3 sequence is 14 residues long. Germline-derived CDR1 and CDR2 are MNHEY and SMNVEV (reference sequence). The CDR3 reads CASRPRSLNTEAFF. The CDR3 DNA sequence: TGTGCCAGCAGGCCGCGGTCCCTTAACACTGAAGCTTTCTTT.

The gene calls are TRBV7-8 and TRBJ2-1; TRBD2 matches 9 bases. The CDR3 totals 18 residues. Germline V gene data show CDR1 as SGHVS and CDR2 as FQNEAQ. V gave up 3 bases and J gave up 6 bases; unmatched junction bases: 15. Here the CDR3 reads CASSFLFLRTSATNEQFF. The CDR3, as DNA: TGTGCCAGCAGCTTTCTTTTTTTGAGGACTAGCGCCACCAATGAGCAGTTCTTC.

J is TRBJ2-1 and V is TRBV11-3; D may be TRBD2 (6 bases). CDR1 is SGHNT and CDR2 is YENEEA in the germline V gene. This CDR3 has 16 residues. V lost 0 bases, J lost 4 bases, and 13 bases lay in between. The CDR3 reads CASSLDRGAGYNEQFF. The CDR3 nucleotides read TGTGCCAGCAGCTTAGATCGCGGGGCCGGGTACAATGAGCAGTTCTTC.

This clonotype was detected ten times or more. The V and J genes are TRBV27 and TRBJ2-5; D ambiguous. The CDR3 runs to 12 residues. Trimming removed 5 bases from V and 2 bases from J, with 6 bases in between. Germline CDR1 and CDR2: MNHEY and SMNVEV (reference sequence). The CDR3 nucleotides read TGTGCCAGCAGTCTACTTCAAGAGACCCAGTACTTC. It translates to CASSLLQETQYF.

V and J are TRBV10-1 and TRBJ2-3; 11 nucleotides agree with TRBD2. V was pared by 2 bases and J by 5 bases, with 6 bases of the junction left unmatched. Germline-derived CDR1 and CDR2 are WNHNN and SYGVQD (reference sequence). This CDR3 is 16 amino acids long. CDR3 sequence: CASSENSGGDQDTQYF. The DNA for the CDR3 is TGCGCCAGCAGTGAGAATAGCGGGGGGGATCAAGATACGCAGTATTTT.

As for this clonotype: The germline gene is not matched at one end of the junction; a read error may be the cause. The chain links TRBV6-1 to TRBJ2-2, with D hard to call. The J call is doubtful: the DNA matches TRBJ2-3 better. The CDR3 consists of 15 residues. Germline CDR1 and CDR2: MNHNS and SASEGT. The CDR3 DNA reads TGTGCCAGCAGCGGACGGCCGGTTAGCACAGAGACGCAGTATTTT. It translates to CASSGRPVSTETQYF.

The rearrangement links TRBV6-1 to TRBJ2-3, with 8 bases that match TRBD2. CDR3 length equals 16 residues. The ends lost 1 base at V and 3 bases at J; junction bases unmatched: 6. CDR1 MNHNS and CDR2 SASEGT come from the germline V gene. The DNA of the CDR3 is TGTGCCAGCAGTGAAGACACGGGAGGGGCGACAGATACGCAGTATTTT. This encodes CASSEDTGGATDTQYF.

V gene TRBV14 combines with J gene TRBJ1-2; D is undetermined. Trimming removed 2 bases from V and 8 bases from J, with 9 bases in between. CDR3 length: 12 amino acids. The germline V gene encodes CDR1 SGHDN and CDR2 FVKESK. CDR3 sequence: CASSQYPWGYTF. CDR3 DNA sequence: TGTGCCAGCAGCCAATACCCGTGGGGCTACACCTTC.

This clonotype was detected only once. The chain couples TRBV6-1 to TRBJ2-7; 8 positions match TRBD1. The junction had 6 bases not matched to a gene; V was cut back by 6 bases and J by 2 bases. There are 14 residues in the CDR3. Germline CDR1 and CDR2: MNHNS and SASEGT. The CDR3 loop is CASSPGQGAYEQYF. For the CDR3, the DNA is TGTGCCAGCAGCCCAGGACAGGGCGCCTACGAGCAGTACTTC.

Many counts were recorded for this clonotype. This sequence joins TRBV6-1 and TRBJ1-2; 10 bases fit TRBD1. Germline V CDR1 and CDR2: MNHNS, SASEGT. V was pared by 6 bases and J by 0 bases, with 10 bases of the junction left unmatched. This CDR3 is 17 amino acids long. CDR3 nucleotide sequence: TGTGCCAGCAGAGACCGGGACAGGGGATATCCTAACTATGGCTACACCTTC. This gives the protein CASRDRDRGYPNYGYTF.

The V and J genes are TRBV6-5 and TRBJ2-2, with a possible D match to TRBD2 (6 bases). Germline lookup yields CDR1 MNHEY and CDR2 SVGAGI. This CDR3 is 12 amino acids long. Trimming removed 2 bases from V and 16 bases from J, with 14 bases in between. The CDR3 spells CASSYRGGTQFF. Written as DNA, the CDR3 is TGTGCCAGCAGTTACAGGGGCGGGACGCAGTTTTTT.

This rearrangement joins TRBV4-1 to TRBJ1-2; D ambiguous. CDR1 is MGHRA and CDR2 is YSYEKL in the germline V gene. The CDR3 is 16 amino acids. Trimming pared 0 bases from V and 10 bases from J, leaving 21 bases between. For the CDR3, the DNA is TGCGCCAGCAGCCAAGATTATGAGGAGGGTATATGGGACTACACCTTC. Translated: CASSQDYEEGIWDYTF.

The J gene is TRBJ2-1, the V gene TRBV7-2; D not resolved. CDR1 and CDR2 (germline): SGHTA, FQGNSA. The CDR3 has 11 residues. Trimming pared 2 bases from V and 8 bases from J, leaving 4 bases between. The CDR3 sequence: CASSLRHEQFF. As DNA, the CDR3 is TGTGCCAGCAGCTTACGCCATGAGCAGTTCTTC.

This chain connects TRBV6-1 to TRBJ2-1; TRBD1 agrees at 10 bases. This CDR3 region has 16 residues. Germline V gene lookup returns CDR1 MNHNS and CDR2 SASEGT. After removal of 6 bases from V and 10 bases from J, the junction contained 15 bases not matched to a gene. In DNA form, the CDR3 reads TGTGCCAGCAGCCTCCCGGGACAGGGGACTCGCTACGAGCAGTTCTTC. This encodes CASSLPGQGTRYEQFF.

The V gene is TRBV6-5, the J gene TRBJ1-6, with no clear D. Trimming removed 0 bases at V and 7 bases at J, with 10 bases between. Germline V lookup: CDR1 MNHEY, CDR2 SVGAGI. The CDR3 consists of 15 residues. In nucleotides, the CDR3 is TGTGCCAGCAGTTACTCTTTGCCTTCCAATTCACCCCTCCACTTT. It specifies CASSYSLPSNSPLHF.

This chain connects TRBV14 to TRBJ2-5; 8 bases fit TRBD1. CDR1 is SGHDN, CDR2 FVKESK, per germline. The J segment lost 5 bases and the V segment lost 4 bases, leaving 15 bases of the junction unmatched. CDR3 length equals 17 residues. CDR3 sequence reads: CASSRTGRLYVWETQYF. Written as DNA, the CDR3 is TGTGCCAGCAGCCGGACAGGGAGGCTGTATGTTTGGGAGACCCAGTACTTC.

The chain links TRBV6-1 to TRBJ2-2; D is possibly TRBD1 (5 bases). The CDR3 covers 14 residues. Germline V gives CDR1 MNHNS, CDR2 SASEGT. V lost 2 bases and J lost 6, with 10 bases in between. This CDR3 is CASSEILGAGELFF. The CDR3 DNA reads as TGTGCCAGCAGTGAAATATTAGGGGCCGGGGAGCTGTTTTTT.

The chain recombines TRBV6-1 with TRBJ1-2, with D possibly TRBD1 on 6 matching bases. From germline, CDR1 is MNHNS and CDR2 SASEGT. This CDR3 has 15 amino acids. V lost 6 bases to trimming and J lost 8 bases, with 22 bases between them. The CDR3: CASRGQRGVIGGYTF. Written as DNA, the CDR3 is TGTGCCAGCAGAGGACAGCGGGGAGTCATCGGAGGCTACACCTTC.

The V call is TRBV27, the J call TRBJ2-5; D is unresolved. The DNA end favors TRBJ2-7, so the J call may be wrong. CDR3 length: 13 residues. From germline, CDR1 is MNHEY and CDR2 SMNVEV (reference sequence). The CDR3 is CASSLLGMDEQYF. The CDR3 region has the DNA TGTGCCAGCAGTTTGTTGGGTATGGACGAGCAGTACTTC.

About this clonotype: At one end the junction does not follow the germline gene, possibly because of a read error. This chain uses TRBV7-2 with TRBJ2-1; D unresolved. Germline V CDR1 and CDR2: SGHTA, FQGNSA. CDR3 length equals 14 residues. CDR3 nucleotides: TGCCCCGTCACGCTCCGGCGAGCCAAAAACACGCAGTATTTC. Translating gives CPVTLRRAKNTQYF.

Worth noting for this clonotype: At one end the junction does not follow the germline gene, possibly because of a read error. The genes are TRBV6-1 and TRBJ2-1; 7 bases line up with TRBD2. Germline CDR1 reads MNHNS; CDR2 reads SASEGT. This CDR3 is built from 16 residues. The CDR3 DNA is TGTGCCAGCGGGGAAGCCGGGGGAGGGGTTCGAGATACCCAGTATTTC. Amino acids: CASGEAGGGVRDTQYF.

The CDR3 DNA sequence: TGCGCCAGCAGTCCTCTGGGGGGCACCGAGGAGCAGTATTTT. Protein sequence: CASSPLGGTEEQYF. The chain employs TRBV10-1 and TRBJ2-2; perhaps D is TRBD1 or TRBD2 (6 bases each). The J call is in doubt because the DNA end fits TRBJ2-3 better. In germline, CDR1 is WNHNN, CDR2 SYGVQD (reference sequence). CDR3 length equals 14 residues.

Points on this clonotype: A much larger clone lies one base from this, so it may be a read error. The rearrangement links TRBV6-1 to TRBJ2-5; 7 bases match TRBD1. The J call may be incorrect, as the DNA end agrees better with TRBJ2-7. Germline lookup yields CDR1 MNHNS and CDR2 SASEGT. This CDR3 comprises 13 residues. The CDR3 spells CASRQGISHEQYF. Written as DNA, the CDR3 is TGTGCCAGCAGACAGGGGATTTCCCACGAGCAGTACTTC.

This clonotype was seen repeatedly, ten times or more. The chain couples TRBV7-6 to TRBJ2-2; TRBD1 agrees at 7 bases. This CDR3 has 18 amino acids. CDR1 is SGHVS, CDR2 FNYEAQ, per germline. V was pared by 1 base and J by 7 bases, with 15 bases of the junction left unmatched. For the CDR3, the DNA is TGTGCCAGCAGCTTAGTGTCTTTTCGGTCAGGGGGTGACGGGGAGCTGTTTTTT. This codes for CASSLVSFRSGGDGELFF.

V gene TRBV28 combines with J gene TRBJ2-3; no definite D call. Germline V CDR1 and CDR2: MDHEN, SYDVKM. Trimming cost V 3 bases and J 2 bases, with 12 bases left between them. The CDR3 consists of 15 residues. CDR3 amino acids: CASSFLIENTDTQYF. In nucleotides, the CDR3 is TGTGCCAGCAGTTTCTTGATCGAGAACACAGATACGCAGTATTTT.

V and J are TRBV6-5 and TRBJ2-5; D is unclear. In germline, CDR1 is MNHEY, CDR2 SVGAGI. The CDR3 extends over 11 amino acids. The germline V and J ends were trimmed by 2 bases and 5 bases, with 3 bases remaining between them. CDR3 sequence: CASSYGETQYF. The CDR3 nucleotides are TGTGCCAGCAGTTACGGGGAGACCCAGTACTTC.

V and J are TRBV7-6 and TRBJ1-1; D is unresolved. The CDR3 has 17 amino acids. In germline, CDR1 is SGHVS, CDR2 FNYEAQ. The V end was cut by 5 bases, the J end by 0 bases, with 19 bases between. DNA of the CDR3: TGTGCCAGCAGCCTCCGGACTCTCGGTGGGTTGAACACTGAAGCTTTCTTT. This codes for CASSLRTLGGLNTEAFF.